This T cell receptor beta chain was documented in a study of radiation and T cells in renal cell carcinoma. Points from the study as a whole: From baseline, blood top tumor clonotypes peaked at 2 weeks post-radiation.

Worth noting for this clone: Its cognate antigen is unknown.

Per the germline V gene, CDR1 is SGHDN and CDR2 is FVKESK. Trimming at V came to 4 bases and at J to 0 bases, leaving 16 bases not matched to a gene. This CDR3 is 19 amino acids long. Sequencing was performed with immunoSEQ multiplex PCR; in TCRdb, only in-frame clones are kept and a portion is missing. The table has roughly 130,000 clones, 75% to 85% seen once. Time point described: blood 2 weeks post-SBRT. Treatment meaning: 15 Gy SBRT to primary tumor, nephrectomy 4 weeks later. The tumor was a clear cell renal cell carcinoma. This clonotype originated in a woman aged 60-70 years with renal cell carcinoma. This chain links TRBV14 with TRBJ1-1, with 8 bases identical to TRBD1. The sample here was blood, taken from a patient whose treatment included radiotherapy and nephrectomy. In DNA form, the CDR3 reads TGTGCCAGCAGCCCTAGGACAGGGCTGGTGTCTGCAGTGAACACTGAAGCTTTCTTT. Protein sequence: CASSPRTGLVSAVNTEAFF.